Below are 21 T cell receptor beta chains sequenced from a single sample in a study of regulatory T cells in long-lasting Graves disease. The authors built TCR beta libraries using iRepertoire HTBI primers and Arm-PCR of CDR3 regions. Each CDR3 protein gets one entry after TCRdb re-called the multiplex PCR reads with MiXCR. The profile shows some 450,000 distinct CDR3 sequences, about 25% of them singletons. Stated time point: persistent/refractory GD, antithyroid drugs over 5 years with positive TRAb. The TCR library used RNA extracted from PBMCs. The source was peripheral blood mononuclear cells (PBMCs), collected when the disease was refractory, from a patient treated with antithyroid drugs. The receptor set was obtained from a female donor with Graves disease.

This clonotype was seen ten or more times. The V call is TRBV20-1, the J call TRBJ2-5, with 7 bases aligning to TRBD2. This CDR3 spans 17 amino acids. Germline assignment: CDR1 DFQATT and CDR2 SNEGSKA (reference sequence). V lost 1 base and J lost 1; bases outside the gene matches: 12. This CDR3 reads CSARVIGAGDLQETQYF. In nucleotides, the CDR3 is TGCAGTGCTAGAGTAATCGGGGCGGGAGACCTCCAAGAGACCCAGTACTTC.

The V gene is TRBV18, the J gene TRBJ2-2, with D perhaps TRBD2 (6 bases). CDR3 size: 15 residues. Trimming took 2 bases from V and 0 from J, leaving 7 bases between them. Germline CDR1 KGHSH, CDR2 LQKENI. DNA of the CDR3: TGTGCCAGCTCACCAGGACTAACGAACACCGGGGAGCTGTTTTTT. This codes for CASSPGLTNTGELFF.

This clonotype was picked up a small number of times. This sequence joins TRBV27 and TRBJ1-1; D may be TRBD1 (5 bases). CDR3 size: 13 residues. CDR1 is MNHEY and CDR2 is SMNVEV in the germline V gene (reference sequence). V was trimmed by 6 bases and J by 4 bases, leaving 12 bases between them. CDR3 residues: CASRLQRGTEAFF. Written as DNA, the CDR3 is TGTGCCAGCAGGCTGCAAAGGGGCACTGAAGCTTTCTTT.

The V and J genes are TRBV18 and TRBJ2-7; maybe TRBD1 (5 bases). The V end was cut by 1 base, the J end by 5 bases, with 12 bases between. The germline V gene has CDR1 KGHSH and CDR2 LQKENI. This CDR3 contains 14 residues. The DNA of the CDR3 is TGTGCCAGCTCACCACTTTCTGGACAACACGAGCAGTACTTC. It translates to CASSPLSGQHEQYF.

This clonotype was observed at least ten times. CDR3 coding DNA: TGTGCCAGCAGTAGGGCCAAGAATTTCTATGGCTACACCTTC. Translating it yields CASSRAKNFYGYTF. This rearrangement joins TRBV2 to TRBJ1-2, with D uncertain. This CDR3 spans 14 amino acids. The germline V gene encodes CDR1 SNHLY and CDR2 FYNNEI. V was cut by 5 bases and J by 4 bases, with 14 bases left in between.

For the CDR3, the DNA is TGTGCCAGCAGTGGGGGCCAAGGCACTGAAGCTTTCTTT. This codes for CASSGGQGTEAFF. The chain has TRBV6-1 and TRBJ1-1; a possible D gene is TRBD1 (5 bases). This CDR3 comprises 13 residues. V was cut by 4 bases and J by 4 bases, with 10 bases left in between. In germline, CDR1 is MNHNS, CDR2 SASEGT.

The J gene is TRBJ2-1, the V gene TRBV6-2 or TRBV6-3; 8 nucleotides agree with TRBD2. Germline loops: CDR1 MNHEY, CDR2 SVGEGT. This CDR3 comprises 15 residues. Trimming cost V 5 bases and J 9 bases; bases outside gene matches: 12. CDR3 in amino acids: CASSRGLAGAIEQFF. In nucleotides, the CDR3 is TGTGCCAGCAGTAGAGGGCTAGCGGGCGCCATTGAGCAGTTCTTC.

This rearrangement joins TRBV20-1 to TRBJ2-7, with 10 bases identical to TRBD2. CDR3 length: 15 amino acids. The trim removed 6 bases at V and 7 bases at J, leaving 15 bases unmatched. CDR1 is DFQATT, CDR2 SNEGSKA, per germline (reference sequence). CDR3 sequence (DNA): TGCAGTGCACCGACGGGGCTAGCGGGAGCTGGAGAGCAGTACTTC. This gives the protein CSAPTGLAGAGEQYF.

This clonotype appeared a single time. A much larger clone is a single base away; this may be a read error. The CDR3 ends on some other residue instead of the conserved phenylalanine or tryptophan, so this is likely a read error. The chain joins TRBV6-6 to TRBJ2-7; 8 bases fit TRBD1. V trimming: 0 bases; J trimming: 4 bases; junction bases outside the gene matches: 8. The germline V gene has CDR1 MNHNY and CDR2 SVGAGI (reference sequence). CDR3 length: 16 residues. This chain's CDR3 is CASSYSMTGAKYEQYL. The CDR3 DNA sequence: TGTGCCAGCAGTTACTCGATGACAGGGGCAAAATACGAGCAGTACCTC.

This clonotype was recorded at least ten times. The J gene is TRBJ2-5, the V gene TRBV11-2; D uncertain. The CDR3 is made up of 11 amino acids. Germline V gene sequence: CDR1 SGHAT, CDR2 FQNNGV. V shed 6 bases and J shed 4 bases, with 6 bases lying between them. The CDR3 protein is CASRAVETQYF. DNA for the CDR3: TGTGCCAGCAGAGCAGTAGAGACCCAGTACTTC.

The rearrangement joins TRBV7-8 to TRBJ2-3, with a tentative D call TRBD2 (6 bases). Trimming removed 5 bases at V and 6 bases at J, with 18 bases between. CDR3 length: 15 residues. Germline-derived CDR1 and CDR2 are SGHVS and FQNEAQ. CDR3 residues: CASSLREIGRDTQYF. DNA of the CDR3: TGTGCCAGCAGCCTGCGGGAAATAGGGCGGGATACGCAGTATTTT.

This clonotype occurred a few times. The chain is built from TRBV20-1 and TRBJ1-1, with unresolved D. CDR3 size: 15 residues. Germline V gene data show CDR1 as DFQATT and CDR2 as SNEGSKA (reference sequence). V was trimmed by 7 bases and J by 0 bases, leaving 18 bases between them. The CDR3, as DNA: TGCAGTGTCCACCCCAGGTCGGCCATGAACACTGAAGCTTTCTTT. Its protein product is CSVHPRSAMNTEAFF.

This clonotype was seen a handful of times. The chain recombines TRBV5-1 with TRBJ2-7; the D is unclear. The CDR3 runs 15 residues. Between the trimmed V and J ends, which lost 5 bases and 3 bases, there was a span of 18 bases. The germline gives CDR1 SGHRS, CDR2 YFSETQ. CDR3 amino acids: CASSCRCLANYEQYF. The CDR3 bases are TGCGCCAGCAGTTGTCGGTGTCTGGCTAACTACGAGCAGTACTTC.

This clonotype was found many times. In DNA, the CDR3 is TGTGCCAGCACCGCGGGGGGCCTCTCGGACGAGCAGTACTTC. It translates to CASTAGGLSDEQYF. The V gene is TRBV2, the J gene TRBJ2-7; 8 bases line up with TRBD2. J lost 5 bases, V lost 7 bases, and 10 bases had no gene match. Germline CDR1 is SNHLY and CDR2 is FYNNEI. The CDR3 has 14 amino acids.

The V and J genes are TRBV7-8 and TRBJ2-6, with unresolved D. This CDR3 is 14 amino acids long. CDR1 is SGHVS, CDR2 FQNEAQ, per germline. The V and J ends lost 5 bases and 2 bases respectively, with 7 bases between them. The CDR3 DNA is TGTGCCAGCAGCCTACGACCTGGGGCCAACGTCCTGACTTTC. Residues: CASSLRPGANVLTF.

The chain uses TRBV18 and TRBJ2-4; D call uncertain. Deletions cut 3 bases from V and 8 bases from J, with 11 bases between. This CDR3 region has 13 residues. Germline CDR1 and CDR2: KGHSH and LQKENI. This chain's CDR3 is CASSPSTEDIQYF. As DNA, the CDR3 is TGTGCCAGCTCACCTTCGACTGAGGACATTCAGTACTTC.

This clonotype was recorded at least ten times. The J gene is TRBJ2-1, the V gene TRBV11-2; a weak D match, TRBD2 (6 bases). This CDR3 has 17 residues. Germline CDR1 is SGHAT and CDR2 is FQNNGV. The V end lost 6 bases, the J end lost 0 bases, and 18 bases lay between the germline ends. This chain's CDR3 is CASRSSVASSSYNEQFF. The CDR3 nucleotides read TGTGCCAGCAGATCTAGCGTGGCTAGCTCCTCCTACAATGAGCAGTTCTTC.

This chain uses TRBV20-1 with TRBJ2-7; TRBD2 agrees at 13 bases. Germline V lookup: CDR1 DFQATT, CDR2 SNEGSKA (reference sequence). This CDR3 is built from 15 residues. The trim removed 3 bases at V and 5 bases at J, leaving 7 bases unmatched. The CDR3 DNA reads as TGCAGTGCTAGCAGGACTAGCGGGAGTCCCGACGAGCAGTACTTC. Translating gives CSASRTSGSPDEQYF.

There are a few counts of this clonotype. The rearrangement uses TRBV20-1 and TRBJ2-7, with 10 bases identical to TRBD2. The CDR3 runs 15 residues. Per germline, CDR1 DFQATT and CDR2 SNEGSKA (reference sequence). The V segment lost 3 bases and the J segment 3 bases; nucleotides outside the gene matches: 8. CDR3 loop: CSASFLAGAYYEQYF. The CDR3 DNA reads TGCAGTGCTAGTTTCCTAGCGGGGGCTTACTACGAGCAGTACTTC.

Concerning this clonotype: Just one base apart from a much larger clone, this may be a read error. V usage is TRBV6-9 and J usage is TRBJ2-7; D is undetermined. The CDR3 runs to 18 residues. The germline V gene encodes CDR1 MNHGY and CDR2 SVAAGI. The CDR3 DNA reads TGTGCCAGCGGTTACTCGAAGTCCTGGAACCTTCGCGCCGACGAGCAGTACTTC. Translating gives CASGYSKSWNLRADEQYF.

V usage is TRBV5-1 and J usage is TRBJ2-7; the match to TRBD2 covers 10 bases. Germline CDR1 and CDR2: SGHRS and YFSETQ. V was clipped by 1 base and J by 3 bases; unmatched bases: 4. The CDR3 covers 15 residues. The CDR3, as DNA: TGCGCCAGCAGCTTGAATCTAGCGGGAGTCTACGAGCAGTACTTC. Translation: CASSLNLAGVYEQYF.